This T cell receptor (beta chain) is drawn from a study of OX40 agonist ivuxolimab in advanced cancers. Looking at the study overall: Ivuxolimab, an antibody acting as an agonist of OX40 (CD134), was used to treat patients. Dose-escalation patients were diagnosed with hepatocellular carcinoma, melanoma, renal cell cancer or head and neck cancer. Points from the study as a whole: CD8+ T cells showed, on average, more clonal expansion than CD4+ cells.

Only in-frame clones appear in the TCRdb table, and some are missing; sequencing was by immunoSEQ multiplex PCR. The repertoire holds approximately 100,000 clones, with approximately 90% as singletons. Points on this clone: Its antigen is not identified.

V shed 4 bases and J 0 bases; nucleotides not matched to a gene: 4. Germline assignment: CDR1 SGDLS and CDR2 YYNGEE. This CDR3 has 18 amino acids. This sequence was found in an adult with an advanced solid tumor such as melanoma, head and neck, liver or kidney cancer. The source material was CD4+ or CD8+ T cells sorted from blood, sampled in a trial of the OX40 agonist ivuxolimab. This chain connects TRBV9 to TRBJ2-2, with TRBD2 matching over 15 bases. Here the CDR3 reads CASSRTSGGAANTGELFF. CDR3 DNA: TGTGCCAGCAGCCGGACTAGCGGGGGGGCCGCGAACACCGGGGAGCTGTTTTTT.